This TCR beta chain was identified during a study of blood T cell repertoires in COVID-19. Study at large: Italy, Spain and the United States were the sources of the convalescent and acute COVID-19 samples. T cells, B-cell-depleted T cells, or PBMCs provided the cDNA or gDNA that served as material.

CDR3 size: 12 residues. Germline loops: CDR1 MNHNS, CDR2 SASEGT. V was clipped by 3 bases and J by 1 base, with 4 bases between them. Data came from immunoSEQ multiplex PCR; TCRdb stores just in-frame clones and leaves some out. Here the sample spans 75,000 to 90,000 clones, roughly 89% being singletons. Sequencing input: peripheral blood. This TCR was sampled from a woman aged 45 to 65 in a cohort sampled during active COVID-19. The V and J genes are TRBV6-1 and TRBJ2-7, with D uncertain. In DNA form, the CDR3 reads TGTGCCAGCAGTGACAGGTCCTACGAGCAGTACTTC. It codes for CASSDRSYEQYF.